A selection of T cell receptor beta chains follows, all from one sample in a study of blood T cell repertoires in COVID-19. This table comes from immunoSEQ multiplex PCR, and its TCRdb copy is limited to in-frame clones, with some not included. The repertoire holds under 250,000 clones, around 80% seen once, with approximately 6.6% in the top ten. The sequenced sample was peripheral blood. These TCRs come from a woman between 65 and 79 years old with acute or convalescent COVID-19. Both conserved end residues are part of each CDR3. D genes are given only for firm matches. Not every row has a clone size; where given, it reads once, few, many or a size class.

clone_size	d_call	v_call	j_call	cdr3_aa	cdr3_nt
NA	NA	TRBV29-1	TRBJ2-2	CSVEVRLRGGELFF	TGCAGCGTTGAAGTTCGGCTAAGAGGCGGGGAGCTGTTTTTT
NA	NA	TRBV4-1	TRBJ1-6	CASSQGGDNSPLHF	TGCGCCAGCAGCCAGGGCGGGGACAATTCACCCCTCCACTTT
NA	TRBD1	TRBV19	TRBJ1-4	CATAGTGDEKLFF	TGTGCCACTGCTGGGACAGGGGATGAAAAACTGTTTTTT
NA	TRBD2	TRBV19	TRBJ2-5	CASSSTSGGETQYF	TGTGCCAGTAGTTCGACTAGCGGGGGAGAGACCCAGTACTTC
NA	NA	TRBV11-2	TRBJ2-5	CASSPGHPGETQYF	TGTGCCAGCAGCCCGGGACATCCAGGAGAGACCCAGTACTTC
NA	TRBD1	TRBV18	TRBJ2-1	CASSQTGLSYNEQFF	TGTGCCAGCTCACAGACAGGGTTATCCTACAATGAGCAGTTCTTC
NA	TRBD2	TRBV9	TRBJ2-1	CASNLGGGAVEQFF	TGTGCCAGCAATTTGGGCGGGGGGGCCGTGGAGCAGTTCTTC
NA	NA	TRBV19	TRBJ2-2	CASGGFGELFF	TGTGCCAGTGGCGGGTTCGGGGAGCTGTTTTTT
few	TRBD1	TRBV5-6	TRBJ2-3	CASSLGGGTGEYF	TGTGCCAGCAGCTTGGGCGGGGGGACAGGGGAGTATTTT
NA	NA	TRBV29-1	TRBJ1-1	CSVQAGARSTEAFF	TGCAGCGTTCAGGCAGGGGCGAGAAGCACTGAAGCTTTCTTT
NA	TRBD1	TRBV4-1	TRBJ2-7	CASSQGGDRTTYEQYF	TGCGCCAGCAGCCAAGGGGGGGACAGGACAACCTACGAGCAGTACTTC
NA	TRBD1	TRBV9	TRBJ1-4	CASSTSPGTGGGDEKLFF	TGTGCCAGCAGCACTAGTCCCGGGACAGGGGGCGGGGATGAAAAACTGTTTTTT
once	TRBD2	TRBV10-2	TRBJ2-1	CASSARLAGGDEQFF	TGCGCCAGCAGTGCTAGACTAGCGGGGGGCGATGAGCAGTTCTTC
NA	NA	TRBV18	TRBJ2-5	CASSPPRGGGETQYF	TGTGCCAGCTCACCACCCCGCGGAGGTGGGGAGACCCAGTACTTC
NA	TRBD2	TRBV6-2/TRBV6-3	TRBJ2-7	CASSSLTSGVSYEQYF	TGTGCCAGCAGTTCTCTCACTAGCGGTGTTTCCTACGAGCAGTACTTC
NA	NA	TRBV20-1	TRBJ2-3	CSASGGTTDTQYF	TGCAGTGCTAGTGGCGGTACCACAGATACGCAGTATTTT
NA	NA	TRBV5-1	TRBJ1-6	CASSGTGQLNSPLHF	TGCGCCAGCAGCGGGACGGGACAACTTAATTCACCCCTCCACTTT
NA	NA	TRBV12-3/TRBV12-4	TRBJ1-1	CASSLQGNTEAFF	TGTGCCAGCAGTCTACAGGGAAACACTGAAGCTTTCTTT
NA	NA	TRBV5-1	TRBJ2-3	CASSSSGVTDTQYF	TGCGCCAGCAGCTCCTCAGGGGTCACAGATACGCAGTATTTT
once	TRBD1	TRBV24-1	TRBJ2-3	CATSDPGQGSTDTQYF	TGTGCCACCAGTGACCCAGGACAGGGTAGCACAGATACGCAGTATTTT
NA	NA	TRBV5-1	TRBJ2-5	CASSPLQLDLPVGGRQETQYF	TGCGCCAGCAGCCCCCTGCAGCTTGACCTGCCGGTCGGAGGGCGTCAAGAGACCCAGTACTTC
NA	NA	TRBV28	TRBJ1-1	CASSIQDSTEAFF	TGTGCCAGCAGTATCCAGGACAGCACTGAAGCTTTCTTT
NA	NA	TRBV7-2	TRBJ1-5	CASSLGQLRDQPQHF	TGTGCCAGCAGCTTAGGACAGCTTCGGGATCAGCCCCAGCATTTT
NA	NA	TRBV7-8	TRBJ1-5	CASSPQGTGPQHF	TGTGCCAGCAGCCCACAGGGTACGGGGCCCCAGCATTTT
NA	TRBD1	TRBV29-1	TRBJ2-1	CSVEERTGSGEQFF	TGCAGCGTTGAAGAAAGGACAGGGTCGGGGGAGCAGTTCTTC
NA	TRBD1	TRBV6-5	TRBJ1-1	CASRDRGLGEAFF	TGTGCCAGCAGAGACAGGGGGCTGGGTGAAGCTTTCTTT
NA	NA	TRBV5-1	TRBJ1-1	CASSLAMGGNTEAFF	TGCGCCAGCAGCTTGGCCATGGGGGGGAACACTGAAGCTTTCTTT
NA	TRBD1	TRBV7-2	TRBJ1-2	CASSLPPTGSYGYTF	TGTGCCAGCAGCTTACCTCCGACAGGGTCCTATGGCTACACCTTC
NA	TRBD2	TRBV29-1	TRBJ2-3	CSVDRTSGVLGQYF	TGCAGCGTTGACCGGACTAGCGGGGTCCTAGGGCAGTATTTT
NA	TRBD1	TRBV6-1	TRBJ1-5	CASSERDREDQPQHF	TGTGCCAGCAGTGAAAGGGACAGGGAGGATCAGCCCCAGCATTTT
NA	NA	TRBV11-2	TRBJ1-1	CASSLVAGLGTEAFF	TGTGCCAGCAGCTTAGTAGCAGGGCTCGGGACTGAAGCTTTCTTT
NA	NA	TRBV5-4	TRBJ2-1	CASSYSDHYNEQFF	TGTGCCAGCAGCTATAGCGACCACTACAATGAGCAGTTCTTC
NA	NA	TRBV19	TRBJ2-2	CASSIIVGGTGELFF	TGTGCCAGTAGTATAATCGTGGGGGGCACCGGGGAGCTGTTTTTT
NA	TRBD2	TRBV7-2	TRBJ2-2	CASSLDGGAGELFF	TGTGCCAGCAGCTTAGATGGGGGGGCCGGGGAGCTGTTTTTT
few	NA	TRBV5-4	TRBJ2-5	CASRDFGETQYF	TGTGCCAGCAGGGACTTTGGGGAGACCCAGTACTTC
NA	TRBD1	TRBV5-1	TRBJ2-2	CASSLLTGGNTGELFF	TGCGCCAGCAGCTTATTGACAGGGGGGAACACCGGGGAGCTGTTTTTT
NA	NA	TRBV2	TRBJ1-3	CASSARGDNGNTIYF	TGTGCCAGCAGTGCACGGGGGGACAATGGAAACACCATATATTTT
NA	NA	TRBV11-2	TRBJ2-1	CASSLDGGNEQFF	TGTGCCAGCAGCTTAGATGGCGGGAACGAGCAGTTCTTC
NA	TRBD1	TRBV9	TRBJ2-2	CASSVGTGNTGELFF	TGTGCCAGCAGCGTAGGGACAGGGAACACCGGGGAGCTGTTTTTT
NA	NA	TRBV3-1/TRBV3-2	TRBJ2-1	CASSPPEGILPAYNEQFF	TGTGCCAGCAGCCCCCCCGAGGGTATCCTCCCTGCCTACAATGAGCAGTTCTTC
NA	NA	TRBV27	TRBJ1-3	CASMDIGSSGNTIYF	TGTGCCAGCATGGACATTGGATCCTCTGGAAACACCATATATTTT
NA	TRBD1	TRBV5-4	TRBJ1-4	CASSQGQNDLGEKLFF	TGTGCCAGCAGCCAGGGACAGAACGACTTAGGTGAAAAACTGTTTTTT
few	TRBD1	TRBV3-1/TRBV3-2	TRBJ1-5	CASSQNSQGGVHF	TGTGCCAGCAGCCAAAACTCACAGGGGGGAGTTCACTTT
once	TRBD1	TRBV5-1	TRBJ1-1	CASSLEDRGTEAFF	TGCGCCAGCAGCTTAGAGGACAGGGGCACTGAAGCTTTCTTT
NA	TRBD2	TRBV5-1	TRBJ2-3	CASSLEGPGGPADTQYF	TGCGCCAGCAGCTTGGAGGGGCCGGGGGGGCCGGCGGATACGCAGTATTTT
once	TRBD2	TRBV27	TRBJ2-1	CASSFRRHLAGPNEQFF	TGTGCCAGCAGCTTCAGGCGGCATCTAGCGGGGCCGAATGAGCAGTTCTTC
NA	NA	TRBV5-6	TRBJ2-1	CASSSWGVLGFF	TGTGCCAGCAGCTCGTGGGGGGTCCTGGGGTTCTTC
NA	NA	TRBV10-3	TRBJ2-3	CAISASLPGVLEPDTQYF	TGTGCCATCAGTGCCTCTCTACCCGGGGTCCTGGAGCCAGATACGCAGTATTTT
NA	TRBD1	TRBV7-9	TRBJ2-5	CASSVGQGQETQYF	TGTGCCAGCAGCGTTGGACAGGGGCAAGAGACCCAGTACTTC
NA	TRBD1	TRBV7-2	TRBJ2-7	CASTQDRGIYEQYF	TGTGCCAGCACCCAGGACAGGGGAATCTACGAGCAGTACTTC
NA	NA	TRBV18	TRBJ2-2	CASSPLQATGELFF	TGTGCCAGCTCACCTTTACAGGCCACCGGGGAGCTGTTTTTT